This TCR beta chain was sequenced for a study of blood T cells in healthy people across ages. The use of a sample-barcoded 5' primer and a J-beta primer mix characterized a second PCR of about 7 to 12 cycles. Each CDR3 protein gets one entry after TCRdb re-called the 5' RACE reads with MiXCR. The data show around 700,000 distinct CDR3 sequences, 25% seen once. Study-level points and caveats: The CMV status of each donor remained undetermined, and this could have confounded shifts in expanded clonotypes.

J gave up 8 bases and V 3 bases, and 8 bases lay outside the gene matches. Germline CDR1 reads KGHDR; CDR2 reads SFDVKD. The CDR3 loop spans 15 amino acids. As to this clonotype: Its specificity is not known.

The study recruited healthy Caucasian donors from Russia who were aged about 6 to 100. They isolated at least 6 million PBMCs from each sample. These data are also associated with another study on T cells of mothers and their children. That study reports: Biologically related mothers and children overlapped slightly more than unrelated pairs, a non-significant difference.

The sequence derives from a boy aged 10-17 years in good health. The genes are TRBV24-1 and TRBJ2-1, with 8 bases fitting TRBD1. The material sequenced was blood. The CDR3 sequence: CATSDQDRVNDEQFF. The CDR3 nucleotides are TGTGCCACCAGTGATCAGGACAGGGTTAACGATGAGCAGTTCTTC.